These 15 T cell receptor beta chains originate from one sample sequenced in a study of CD8 T cells in ankylosing spondylitis. Study-wide points: The study identified a TCR beta motif of several highly homologous variants that appeared characteristic of ankylosing spondylitis blood.

The antigens for these receptors are not known. TCRdb re-analysed the 5' RACE reads in MiXCR, keeping a single row per CDR3 protein. The table lists 200,000 to 250,000 distinct CDR3 sequences, approximately 7.3% of them singletons. Source material: blood, either unsorted or a sorted T cell fraction (not recorded which). The receptors stem from a male donor with ankylosing spondylitis.

This clonotype was observed many times. The chain links TRBV2 to TRBJ1-2; 8 positions match TRBD1. The V gene end was trimmed by 5 bases and the J gene end by 7 bases; junction bases not matched to a gene: 9. The germline gives CDR1 SNHLY, CDR2 FYNNEI. The CDR3 is made up of 14 amino acids. The DNA for the CDR3 is TGTGCCAGCAGTCCTAACAGGGGGTTTGGTGGCTACACCTTC. It translates to CASSPNRGFGGYTF.

This clonotype was recorded many times. V gene TRBV3-1 combines with J gene TRBJ2-2; 10 bases agree with TRBD2. The V segment lost 3 bases and the J segment 7 bases; nucleotides outside the gene matches: 8. The CDR3 contains 16 residues. Germline V gene data show CDR1 as LGHDT and CDR2 as YNNKEL (reference sequence). The CDR3 loop is CASSHEGTSDLGELFF. For the CDR3, the DNA is TGTGCCAGCAGCCATGAAGGGACTAGCGACCTCGGGGAGCTGTTTTTT.

There are many counts of this clonotype. The genes are TRBV7-9 and TRBJ1-1, with D uncertain. Trimming removed 6 bases from V and 7 bases from J, with 18 bases in between. CDR1 SEHNR and CDR2 FQNEAQ come from the germline V gene (reference sequence). CDR3 length: 14 residues. The CDR3 nucleotides are TGTGCCAGCAGATTACTACCCCCCGCTGATGAAGCTTTCTTT. Translating it yields CASRLLPPADEAFF.

This clonotype was observed many times. The J gene is TRBJ2-1, the V gene TRBV5-5; D gene ambiguous. V was shortened by 3 bases and J by 8 bases, with 6 bases between the two germline ends. Germline lookup yields CDR1 SGHKS and CDR2 YYEKEE (reference sequence). This CDR3 has 11 residues. The CDR3 DNA reads as TGTGCCAGCAGCTGGGCGGATGAGCAGTTCTTC. Protein product: CASSWADEQFF.

This clonotype has at least ten counts. V and J are TRBV6-6 and TRBJ2-7; 7 bases are shared with TRBD1. Germline CDR1 and CDR2: MNHNY and SVGAGI (reference sequence). Trimming removed 5 bases from V and 7 bases from J; junction bases left unmatched: 8. The CDR3 runs 13 residues. The CDR3 region has the DNA TGTGCCAGCAGTCACACAGGGGCAGTGGAGCAGTACTTC. Its protein product is CASSHTGAVEQYF.

Many counts were recorded for this clonotype. The V call is TRBV30, the J call TRBJ2-1; D possibly matches TRBD1 or TRBD2 (5 bases each). Trimming took 0 bases from V and 0 from J, leaving 9 bases between them. The CDR3 covers 15 residues. Germline lookup yields CDR1 GTSNPN and CDR2 SVGIG (reference sequence). The CDR3 region is CAWSVPGSSYNEQFF. The CDR3 region has the DNA TGTGCCTGGAGTGTACCAGGGAGCTCCTACAATGAGCAGTTCTTC.

On this clonotype: Just one base apart from a much larger clone, this may be a read error. This sequence joins TRBV6-5 and TRBJ2-1; tentatively, D is TRBD1 or TRBD2 (5 bases each). The length of the CDR3 is 12 residues. Germline-derived CDR1 and CDR2 are MNHEY and SVGAGI. The CDR3 loop reads CASSRGNNEQSF. The CDR3 coding sequence is TGTGCCAGCAGTCGGGGCAACAATGAGCAGTCCTTC.

This clonotype was observed many times. The chain is built from TRBV10-2 and TRBJ2-7; D gene uncertain. V gave up 10 bases and J gave up 4 bases, with 8 bases separating them. Germline V gene sequence: CDR1 WSHSY, CDR2 SAAADI. The CDR3 has 10 amino acids. The CDR3, as DNA: TGCGCCACCTACCTTTACGAGCAGTACTTC. It specifies CATYLYEQYF.

CDR3 coding DNA: TGTGCCAGCAGTTACACTCAGGGGGCCTCCGGAGAGACCCAGTACTTC. It yields the protein CASSYTQGASGETQYF. The chain uses TRBV6-5 and TRBJ2-5; 8 positions match TRBD1. The CDR3 has 16 amino acids. Per the germline V gene, CDR1 is MNHEY and CDR2 is SVGAGI. V dropped 2 bases and J dropped 4; count of bases not matched to a gene: 9.

The chain links TRBV6-1 to TRBJ1-6, with a weak D call TRBD1 (5 bases). CDR1 and CDR2 from the germline V gene are MNHNS and SASEGT. The V gene lost 6 bases and the J gene lost 6 bases, with 15 bases spanning the gap. This CDR3 is built from 15 residues. CDR3: CASRIGDYFNSPLHF. The CDR3 DNA is TGTGCCAGCAGGATAGGGGATTACTTTAATTCACCCCTCCACTTT.

This sequence joins TRBV7-2 and TRBJ2-7, with 7 nucleotides matching TRBD1. V was clipped by 1 base and J by 2 bases; unmatched bases: 5. The CDR3 sequence is 15 residues long. Germline V CDR1 and CDR2: SGHTA, FQGNSA. CDR3 sequence: CASSLGQGIPYEQYF. For the CDR3, the DNA is TGTGCCAGCAGCTTAGGACAGGGAATCCCCTACGAGCAGTACTTC.

A few counts support this clonotype. This chain links TRBV30 with TRBJ1-1; no definite D call. Trimming took off 5 bases at V and 1 base at J, with 14 bases between the two ends. The CDR3 has 14 amino acids. The germline V gene encodes CDR1 GTSNPN and CDR2 SVGIG (reference sequence). CDR3 DNA: TGTGCCTGGTGTCCGGGTCAGCGGAACACTGAAGCTTTCTTT. This translates into CAWCPGQRNTEAFF. The variable domain in full, with the rest retrieved from reference TRBV30 and TRBJ1-1, is SQTIHQWPATLVQPVGSPLSLECTVEGTSNPNLYWYRQAAGRGLQLLFYSVGIGQISSEVPQNLSASRPQDRQFILSSKKLLLSDSGFYLCAWCPGQRNTEAFFGQGTRLTVV.

This clonotype was detected only a few times. The chain has TRBV5-1 and TRBJ2-7; unclear D gene. CDR1 SGHRS and CDR2 YFSETQ come from the germline V gene. V gave up 1 base and J gave up 0 bases, with 14 bases separating them. The CDR3 length is 16 residues. The CDR3 DNA sequence: TGCGCCAGCAGCTTGATCCCGACTCTAAGCTCCTACGAGCAGTACTTC. It codes for CASSLIPTLSSYEQYF.

There are many counts of this clonotype. J is TRBJ2-6 and V is TRBV15; no reliable D call. V lost 0 bases and J lost 0, with 6 bases in between. The CDR3 length is 16 residues. The germline V gene encodes CDR1 LNHNV and CDR2 YYDKDF (reference sequence). The CDR3 nucleotides are TGTGCCACCAGCAGAGAAGGTAACTCTGGGGCCAACGTCCTGACTTTC. Its protein is CATSREGNSGANVLTF.

This clonotype came up many times. V gene TRBV7-8 combines with J gene TRBJ1-5, with D maybe TRBD1 (6 bases). The CDR3 extends over 18 amino acids. Germline V gene data show CDR1 as SGHVS and CDR2 as FQNEAQ. Trimming shortened V by 7 bases and J by 6 bases, and 28 bases separated the two germline ends. CDR3 sequence: CASKPGQGPNWSSQPQHF. Here the CDR3 DNA reads TGTGCCAGCAAGCCGGGACAAGGCCCCAACTGGTCCAGTCAGCCCCAGCATTTT.